This T cell receptor beta chain was found in a study of cytomegalovirus exposure and HLA in healthy donors. Primers: 60 Vbeta forward and 13 Jbeta reverse. Methods used by the authors: A later analysis tallied approximately 78 million unique TCR beta chains, some 10 million of them shared. Assay used: immunoSEQ multiplex PCR; TCRdb lists only in-frame clones, some missing. Clone size and V and J calls were adopted from that table, with D and trimming inferred from the DNA. The data show about 260,000 clones, around 65% seen once. V shed 3 bases and J shed 0 bases, with 8 bases lying between them. The V gene's germline CDR1 is MDHEN and CDR2 SYDVKM. The CDR3 consists of 14 residues. Donors likely had unrecorded immune exposures despite being nominally healthy when sampled. Overall study results and limits: Roughly uniform sequencing depth across donors was assumed, possibly incorrectly. Later, an analysis found that common viral pathogens appeared to be linked with several of the most significant clusters.

This clone was found a few times. Its antigen is still unknown. The sample consisted of PBMCs. The chain links TRBV28 to TRBJ1-1; D gene uncertain. This receptor was identified in a female donor in good health and CMV-seronegative. The CDR3 spells CASSFIHMNTEAFF. As DNA, the CDR3 is TGTGCCAGCAGTTTTATTCACATGAACACTGAAGCTTTCTTT.